This record concerns one TCR beta chain sequence. Antigen: not known. Treatment: oral pan-JAK inhibitor, 5-10 mg twice daily. The data originate from a study of CD8+ T cells in alopecia areata. Following extraction, RNA underwent reverse transcription to cDNA, which served as the sequencing template. Using immunoSEQ multiplex PCR, the repertoire was profiled, and TCRdb retains in-frame clones only, with some absent. Altogether around 100,000 clones are present, 70% to 90% being singletons, with the ten largest covering 8.5% to 14%. This CDR3 is 18 amino acids long. Trimming cost V 1 base and J 2 bases, with 20 bases left between them. CDR1 is SGHAT, CDR2 FQNNGV, per germline. General study points: In patients, TCRs were shared less clearly than in mice, and HLA may possibly be involved.

The V and J genes are TRBV11-2 and TRBJ2-5, with D tentatively TRBD2 (6 bases). This specimen was CD8+ T cells sorted from blood, taken at roughly week 30, from a patient treated with tofacitinib. The source is a human donor with alopecia areata. The DNA of the CDR3 is TGTGCCAGCAGCTTAGCCGTGGGAGTTGGGGACTCGCAAGAGACCCAGTACTTC. It yields the protein CASSLAVGVGDSQETQYF.